The 7 T cell receptor beta chains presented below share a single source sample, sequenced in a study of long-term antiretroviral therapy in people with HIV. At survey level, the immunoSEQ assay was run in its v3.0 version. The table came from immunoSEQ multiplex PCR; TCRdb's copy has only in-frame clones and leaves some out. Found here are about 22,000 clones, about 85% of them singletons; the top ten hold more than 10%. The specimen was unsorted PBMCs, collected 1.6 years after starting antiretroviral therapy. The receptor source for this set is a man aged 35 to 55 with HIV.

The CDR3 nucleotides are TGTGCCAGCAGTTCGTTTGGACAACCCTACGAGCAGTACTTC. It translates to CASSSFGQPYEQYF. The gene calls are TRBV27 and TRBJ2-7; a possible D gene is TRBD1 (5 bases). Trimming removed 4 bases from V and 2 bases from J, with 12 bases in between. This CDR3 region has 14 residues. CDR1 is MNHEY and CDR2 is SMNVEV in the germline V gene (reference sequence).

The chain links TRBV21-1 to TRBJ2-7. TRBV21-1 counts as a pseudogene. This CDR3 has 17 residues. This CDR3 reads CASSKDSLVGAHNEQYF. The CDR3 region has the DNA TGTGCCAGCAGCAAAGATTCCCTAGTCGGGGCCCACAACGAGCAGTACTTC.

J is TRBJ1-2 and V is TRBV12-5; weak D call: TRBD1 (5 bases). Germline CDR1 reads LGHNT; CDR2 reads FRNRAP. The CDR3 totals 13 residues. Trimming shortened V by 1 base and J by 6 bases, and 9 bases separated the two germline ends. The chain's CDR3 is CASGLGGNHGYTF. The CDR3 coding sequence is TGTGCTAGTGGTTTGGGGGGGAATCATGGCTACACCTTC.

The rearrangement links TRBV4-2 to TRBJ2-5; no definite D call. Trimming removed 1 base at V and 0 bases at J, with 6 bases between. The germline CDR1 and CDR2 sequences are LGHNA and YNFKEQ. The CDR3 is 14 residues long. The CDR3 is CASSQAANQETQYF. CDR3 nucleotide sequence: TGTGCCAGCAGCCAAGCAGCGAACCAAGAGACCCAGTACTTC.

The rearrangement links TRBV7-9 to TRBJ2-4; D is uncertain. This CDR3 is 17 amino acids long. Between the trimmed V and J ends, which lost 9 bases and 0 bases, there was a span of 21 bases. Germline V gives CDR1 SEHNR, CDR2 FQNEAQ (reference sequence). The CDR3 nucleotides read TGTGCCAGTTCGTTGGCGGAATTGGAACTAGCCAAAAACATTCAGTACTTC. This translates into CASSLAELELAKNIQYF.

V gene TRBV19 combines with J gene TRBJ1-2, with D unclear. Trimming pared 5 bases from V and 3 bases from J, leaving 22 bases between. Per germline, CDR1 LNHDA and CDR2 SQIVND (reference sequence). There are 17 residues in the CDR3. The CDR3 loop is CASSPDPTGSLHYGYTF. DNA for the CDR3: TGTGCCAGTAGTCCCGACCCCACCGGGTCTCTACACTATGGCTACACCTTC.

V is TRBV15 and J is TRBJ2-6, with D unresolved. Per the germline V gene, CDR1 is LNHNV and CDR2 is YYDKDF (reference sequence). This CDR3 has 16 amino acids. Trimming pared 0 bases from V and 0 bases from J, leaving 6 bases between. The CDR3 protein is CATSREDRSGANVLTF. As DNA, the CDR3 is TGTGCCACCAGCAGAGAAGACCGCTCTGGGGCCAACGTCCTGACTTTC.